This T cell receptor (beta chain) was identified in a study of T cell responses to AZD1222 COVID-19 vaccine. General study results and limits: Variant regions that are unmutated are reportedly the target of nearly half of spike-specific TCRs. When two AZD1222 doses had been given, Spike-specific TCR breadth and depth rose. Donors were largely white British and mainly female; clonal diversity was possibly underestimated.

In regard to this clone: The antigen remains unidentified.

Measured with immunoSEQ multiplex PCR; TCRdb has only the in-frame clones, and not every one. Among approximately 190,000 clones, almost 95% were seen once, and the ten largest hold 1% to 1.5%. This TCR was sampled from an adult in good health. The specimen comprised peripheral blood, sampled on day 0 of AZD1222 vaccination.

As DNA, the CDR3 is TGTGCCAGCAGCTCATCCCACGGGGCTGGCTACACCTTC. This translates into CASSSSHGAGYTF. V is TRBV7-9 and J is TRBJ1-2, with D perhaps matching TRBD1 (5 bases). The CDR3 runs to 13 residues. V was trimmed by 4 bases and J by 7 bases, leaving 13 bases between them. The germline V gene has CDR1 SEHNR and CDR2 FQNEAQ (reference sequence).